The text below deals with one T cell receptor beta chain. This record comes from a study of blood T cell repertoires in COVID-19. Looking at the study overall: COVID-19 samples, acute and convalescent, were from the United States, Italy and Spain. Nucleic acid was either cDNA or gDNA, and it came from T cells, B-cell-depleted T cells, or PBMCs.

The V gene's germline CDR1 is SGHAT and CDR2 FQNNGV. The CDR3 is 16 amino acids. J was trimmed by 6 bases and V by 5 bases; bases with no gene match: 9. Generated by immunoSEQ multiplex PCR, the TCRdb table keeps only in-frame clones and is missing some. The sample carries roughly 340,000 clones, around 92% recorded once. The source of this sequence is a woman under 40 with COVID-19, enrolled during active disease. The chain is built from TRBV11-2 and TRBJ2-1; TRBD1 matches at 11 bases. The sequenced sample consisted of peripheral blood. The CDR3 coding sequence is TGTGCCAGCAGCCCGGGGGACAGGGGGACGGTCAATGAGCAGTTCTTC. It codes for CASSPGDRGTVNEQFF.